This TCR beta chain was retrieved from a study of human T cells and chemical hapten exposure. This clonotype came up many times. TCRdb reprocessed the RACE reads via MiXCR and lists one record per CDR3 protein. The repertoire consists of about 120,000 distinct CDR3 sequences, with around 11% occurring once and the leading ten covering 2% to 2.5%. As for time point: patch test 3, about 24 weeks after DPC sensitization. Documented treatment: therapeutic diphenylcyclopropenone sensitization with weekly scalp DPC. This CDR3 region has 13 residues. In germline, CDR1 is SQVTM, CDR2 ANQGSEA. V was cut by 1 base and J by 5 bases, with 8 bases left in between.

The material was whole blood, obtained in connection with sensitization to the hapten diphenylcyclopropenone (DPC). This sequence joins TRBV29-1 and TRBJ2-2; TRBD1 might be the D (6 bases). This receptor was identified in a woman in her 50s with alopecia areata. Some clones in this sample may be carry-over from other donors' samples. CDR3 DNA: TGCAGCGTTGAAGCAGGGGTGACCGGGGAGCTGTTTTTT. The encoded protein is CSVEAGVTGELFF.